This passage covers 4 T cell receptor beta chains from one sample sequenced in a study of blood T cell repertoires in COVID-19. Only in-frame clones appear in the TCRdb table, and some are missing; sequencing was by immunoSEQ multiplex PCR. The table lists about 350,000 clones, around nine tenths of them singletons. The material sequenced was PBMCs or T cells enriched from blood (not recorded which). These receptors all stem from a woman aged 25-40 years who had been exposed to COVID-19.

The chain combines TRBV14 with TRBJ1-1, with 7 bases aligning to TRBD1. The CDR3 runs to 16 residues. Germline loops: CDR1 SGHDN, CDR2 FVKESK. V dropped 4 bases and J dropped 1; count of bases not matched to a gene: 9. The CDR3 sequence is CASSPSQGLGNTEAFF. CDR3 in DNA: TGTGCCAGCAGCCCATCACAGGGGTTAGGGAACACTGAAGCTTTCTTT. Complete variable domain (other parts from reference TRBV14 and TRBJ1-1): EAGVTQFPSHSVIEKGQTVTLRCDPISGHDNLYWYRRVMGKEIKFLLHFVKESKQDESGMPNNRFLAERTGGTYSTLKVQPAELEDSGVYFCASSPSQGLGNTEAFFGQGTRLTVV.

The V and J genes are TRBV5-1 and TRBJ1-1; unclear D gene. The CDR3 is 12 amino acids. Germline V gene data show CDR1 as SGHRS and CDR2 as YFSETQ. V lost 1 base to trimming and J lost 3 bases, with 4 bases between them. The chain's CDR3 is CASSLFDTEAFF. DNA of the CDR3: TGCGCCAGCAGCTTGTTCGACACTGAAGCTTTCTTT.

CDR3 nucleotides: TGTGCCAGCAGCGGAAGATTTCAGGCGAACTATGGCTACACCTTC. This gives the protein CASSGRFQANYGYTF. The chain joins TRBV9 to TRBJ1-2, with unresolved D. The CDR3 sequence is 15 residues long. The germline gives CDR1 SGDLS, CDR2 YYNGEE. The ends were cut back, 3 bases at V and 2 bases at J, with 14 bases in the middle.

A note on this clone: At one end the junction does not follow the germline gene, possibly because of a read error. This chain connects TRBV2 to TRBJ1-1, with D perhaps matching TRBD1 (5 bases). The CDR3 has 12 amino acids. Germline V gene lookup returns CDR1 SNHLY and CDR2 FYNNEI. The CDR3 DNA reads TGTGCCAGCAGTGAGGAACTGCGGGGGGTCACCTTT. Translated, it gives CASSEELRGVTF.